This T cell receptor beta chain appears in the sequencing data of a study of cytomegalovirus exposure and HLA in healthy donors. This clone was observed a single time. The antigen remains unidentified. A multiplex PCR was run with 60 Vbeta primers and 13 Jbeta primers. Sequencing used immunoSEQ multiplex PCR; TCRdb keeps in-frame clones, though not all of them. The sample has 75,000 to 95,000 clones; 65% to 85% are singletons. CDR3 length equals 15 residues. Losses at the gene ends were 5 bases for V and 4 bases for J; bases not matched to a gene: 10. Germline V gene data show CDR1 as MNHEY and CDR2 as SVGAGI. General observations from the study: Within a later analysis, the majority of CMV-associated TCR beta chains appeared HLA-restricted. Several of the most significant clusters were apparently associated with common viral pathogens in a later analysis.

The chain combines TRBV6-5 with TRBJ1-2, with 7 bases aligning to TRBD1. The source material was PBMCs. The source is a man younger than 35 in good health and CMV-seronegative. CDR3 residues: CASSPNRDSRYGYTF. CDR3 bases: TGTGCCAGCAGTCCGAACCGGGACAGCCGCTATGGCTACACCTTC.